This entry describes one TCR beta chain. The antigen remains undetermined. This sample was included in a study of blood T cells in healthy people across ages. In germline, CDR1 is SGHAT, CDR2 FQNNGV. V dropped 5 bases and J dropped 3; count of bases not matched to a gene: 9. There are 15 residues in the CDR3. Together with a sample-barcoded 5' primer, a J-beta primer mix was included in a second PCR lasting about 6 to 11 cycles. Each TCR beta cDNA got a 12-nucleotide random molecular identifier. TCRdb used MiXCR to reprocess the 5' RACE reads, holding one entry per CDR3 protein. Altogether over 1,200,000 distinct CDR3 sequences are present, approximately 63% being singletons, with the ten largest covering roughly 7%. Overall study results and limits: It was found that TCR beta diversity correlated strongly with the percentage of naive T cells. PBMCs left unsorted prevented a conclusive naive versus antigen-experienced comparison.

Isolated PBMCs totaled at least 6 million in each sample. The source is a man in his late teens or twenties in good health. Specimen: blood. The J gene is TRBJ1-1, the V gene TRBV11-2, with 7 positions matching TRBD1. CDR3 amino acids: CASSITGEGDTEAFF. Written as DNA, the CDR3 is TGTGCCAGCAGCATCACAGGGGAGGGAGACACTGAAGCTTTCTTT.